This is a list of T cell receptor beta chains from one sample in a study of blood T cell repertoires in COVID-19. Using immunoSEQ multiplex PCR, the repertoire was profiled, and TCRdb retains in-frame clones only, with some absent. The sample includes 200,000 or so clones, roughly 84% of them seen just once. Sequenced: peripheral blood. The receptors stem from a woman aged 60-75 years who had recovered from COVID-19. CDR3s include the opening cysteine and the closing phenylalanine or tryptophan. D genes are given only for firm matches. Clone size is stated in some rows and not others, as once, few, many or a class when expanded.

TRBV7-3,TRBJ2-1,.,.,CASSLATGGEQFF,TGTGCCAGCAGCTTAGCCACTGGCGGAGAGCAGTTCTTC
TRBV6-2/TRBV6-3,TRBJ2-5,.,.,CASSTQGGETQYF,TGTGCCAGCAGTACCCAGGGAGGAGAGACCCAGTACTTC
TRBV7-3,TRBJ2-3,TRBD2,.,CASSPGLAGEGDTQYF,TGTGCCAGCAGCCCGGGACTAGCGGGGGAGGGGGATACGCAGTATTTT
TRBV13,TRBJ1-1,TRBD1,.,CASSRQGADKLQAFF,TGTGCCAGCAGTCGACAGGGGGCTGATAAGCTGCAAGCTTTCTTT
TRBV6-5,TRBJ1-2,.,.,CASSYLAGTNYGYTF,TGTGCCAGCAGTTACCTAGCAGGAACTAACTATGGCTACACCTTC
TRBV19,TRBJ2-7,TRBD1,.,CASSPGQEIYEQYF,TGTGCCAGTAGTCCCGGACAGGAGATCTACGAGCAGTACTTC
TRBV2,TRBJ2-3,TRBD1,many,CASSRGQDTQYF,TGTGCCAGCAGCAGGGGGCAGGATACGCAGTATTTT
TRBV11-2,TRBJ1-3,.,few,CASRSSRGLDTIYF,TGTGCCAGCAGGTCCAGTAGGGGATTAGACACCATATATTTT
TRBV12-5,TRBJ2-5,TRBD1,.,CASGLGTGVETQYF,TGTGCTAGTGGTTTAGGGACAGGGGTGGAGACCCAGTACTTC
TRBV11-3,TRBJ2-1,TRBD2,.,CASSPRRTSHEQFF,TGTGCCAGCAGCCCACGCCGGACTAGCCATGAGCAGTTCTTC
TRBV12-3/TRBV12-4,TRBJ1-4,TRBD1,.,CASSGTGWEKLFF,TGTGCCAGCAGTGGGACAGGTTGGGAAAAACTGTTTTTT
TRBV2,TRBJ1-1,.,few,CASSLHSRAEAFF,TGTGCCAGCAGTTTGCACTCCCGGGCTGAAGCTTTCTTT
TRBV12-3/TRBV12-4,TRBJ2-3,.,.,CASSFGDTQYF,TGTGCCAGCAGTTTCGGGGATACGCAGTATTTT
TRBV18,TRBJ1-2,.,.,CASSPRQGDYGYTF,TGTGCCAGCTCACCAAGGCAGGGTGATTATGGCTACACCTTC
TRBV5-8,TRBJ2-2,TRBD2,.,CASSSGTSGFSELFF,TGTGCCAGCAGCTCCGGGACTAGCGGATTTAGCGAGCTGTTTTTT
TRBV6-2/TRBV6-3,TRBJ2-1,.,.,CASSYIRGLYNAREQFF,TGTGCCAGCAGTTACATCCGGGGTTTGTACAATGCCCGTGAGCAGTTCTTC
TRBV18,TRBJ2-1,.,.,CASSPFFPGQRRVDEQFF,TGTGCCAGCTCACCCTTTTTCCCCGGCCAGCGGAGAGTCGATGAGCAGTTCTTC
TRBV19,TRBJ2-3,TRBD2,.,CASSLSVVGGGTDTQYF,TGTGCCAGTAGTTTAAGCGTGGTCGGGGGAGGGACAGATACGCAGTATTTT
TRBV6-5,TRBJ1-1,TRBD1,few,CASSLSTGRPEAFF,TGTGCCAGCAGTTTGTCGACAGGGCGCCCTGAAGCTTTCTTT
TRBV5-6,TRBJ1-1,.,.,CASSLGALLSAFF,TGTGCCAGCAGCTTGGGGGCACTGTTATCTGCTTTCTTT
TRBV11-2,TRBJ1-1,.,.,CASSLGAMDTEAFF,TGTGCCAGCAGCTTAGGGGCAATGGACACTGAAGCTTTCTTT
TRBV30,TRBJ1-3,TRBD1,.,CAWTTGVSGNTIYF,TGTGCCTGGACTACAGGGGTTTCTGGAAACACCATATATTTT
TRBV30,TRBJ2-5,TRBD2,.,CAWSNQGSGWLETQYF,TGTGCCTGGAGTAACCAGGGTAGCGGGTGGTTGGAGACCCAGTACTTC
TRBV30,TRBJ2-2,.,.,CAWSQGTGELFF,TGTGCCTGGAGTCAGGGCACCGGGGAGCTGTTTTTT
TRBV12-3/TRBV12-4,TRBJ1-2,TRBD1,.,CASSQGVDYGYTF,TGTGCCAGCAGCCAGGGGGTTGACTATGGCTACACCTTC
TRBV9,TRBJ2-3,TRBD2,.,CASSEGGLAGGFDTQYF,TGTGCCAGCAGCGAGGGAGGACTAGCAGGAGGTTTTGATACGCAGTATTTT
TRBV12-3/TRBV12-4,TRBJ2-3,.,.,CATPGTSTDTQYF,TGTGCCACCCCCGGGACAAGCACAGATACGCAGTATTTT